The T cell receptor beta chain described here comes from a study of blood T cell repertoires in COVID-19. Overall study: T cells, B-cell-depleted T cells, or PBMCs provided the cDNA or gDNA that served as material.

Profiling relied on immunoSEQ multiplex PCR, and the TCRdb table lists in-frame clones only, not all of them. The sample lists 15,000 or so clones; around 86% were seen once. The CDR3 covers 13 residues. The V and J ends lost 6 bases and 5 bases, in that order; junction bases with no gene match: 6. Germline V gene lookup returns CDR1 SGHTA and CDR2 FQGNSA. The receptor comes from a human donor in a cohort sampled during active COVID-19. The gene calls are TRBV7-2 and TRBJ1-2; 7 positions agree with TRBD1. Sequencing was performed on peripheral blood. The CDR3: CASSRQGSYGYTF. In DNA form, the CDR3 reads TGTGCCAGCAGTCGACAGGGTTCGTATGGCTACACCTTC.